This T cell receptor (beta chain) stems from a study of beta chain features in type 1 diabetes. Overall study results and limits: Diminished insertions and augmented deletions at VDJ junctions characterized type 1 diabetes patients.

Staining for CD45RO/CCR7/CD25/CD127/CD95/CD27 allowed sorting of CD4+ naive, central memory, regulatory and stem cell-like memory cells. All of the sorted populations showed purity greater than 95%. Of the isolated RNA, all was reverse transcribed, and so the sequenced material was expressed TCRB transcripts. Data came from immunoSEQ multiplex PCR; TCRdb stores just in-frame clones and leaves some out. The table lists around 300,000 clones, about 11% of them singletons, with 0.015% in the top ten. The CDR3 contains 16 residues. Germline lookup yields CDR1 SGHTA and CDR2 FQGNSA. Unmatched junction bases numbered 9, after V lost 7 bases and J lost 4 bases. About this clone: Its antigen is currently unknown.

This TCR came from a woman in her twenties or thirties in good health. Sequenced sample: naive CD4+ T cells from blood. The chain employs TRBV7-2 and TRBJ2-7, with 14 bases that match TRBD2. This CDR3 reads CASNRDGTSGSYEQYF. The CDR3 DNA sequence: TGTGCCAGCAACCGCGACGGGACTAGCGGGAGTTACGAGCAGTACTTC. Combining the CDR3 with reference TRBV7-2 and TRBJ2-7 gives the whole variable domain GAGVSQSPSNKVTEKGKDVELRCDPISGHTALYWYRQSLGQGLEFLIYFQGNSAPDKSGLPSDRFSAERTGGSVSTLTIQRTQQEDSAVYLCASNRDGTSGSYEQYFGPGTRLTVT.